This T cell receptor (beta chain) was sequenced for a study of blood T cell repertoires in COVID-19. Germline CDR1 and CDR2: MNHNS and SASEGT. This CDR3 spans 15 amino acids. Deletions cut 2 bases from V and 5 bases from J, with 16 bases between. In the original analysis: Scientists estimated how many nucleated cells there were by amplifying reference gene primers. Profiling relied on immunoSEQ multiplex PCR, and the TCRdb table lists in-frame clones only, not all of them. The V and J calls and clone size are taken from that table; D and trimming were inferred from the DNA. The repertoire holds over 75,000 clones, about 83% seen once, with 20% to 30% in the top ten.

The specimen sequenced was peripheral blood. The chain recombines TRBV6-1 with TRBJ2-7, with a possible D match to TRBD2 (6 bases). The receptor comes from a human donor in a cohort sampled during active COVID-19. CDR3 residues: CASSETGGGRNEQYF. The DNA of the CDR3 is TGTGCCAGCAGTGAAACTGGTGGAGGGCGAAACGAGCAGTACTTC.